A single sample is the source of the 15 T cell receptor beta chains below, sequenced in a study of CD8 T cells in ankylosing spondylitis. MiXCR, applied by TCRdb to the 5' RACE reads, yields one record per CDR3 protein. The top ten clones hold 0.95% to 1.4% of a sample with around 340,000 distinct CDR3 sequences, approximately 14% of them seen once. The specimen sequenced was blood, either unsorted or a sorted T cell fraction (not recorded which). These receptors came from a male donor with ankylosing spondylitis or in good health (not recorded which).

There are a few counts of this clonotype. The J gene is TRBJ2-7, the V gene TRBV20-1, with TRBD2 matching 12 bases. Germline V CDR1 and CDR2: DFQATT, SNEGSKA (reference sequence). V lost 6 bases and J lost 5; bases outside the gene matches: 23. The CDR3 is made up of 19 amino acids. The CDR3 is CSATIEATSGRLPVHEQYF. CDR3 bases: TGCAGTGCAACCATCGAAGCAACTAGCGGGAGGCTCCCGGTCCACGAGCAGTACTTC.

The chain employs TRBV10-3 and TRBJ1-1; D not resolved. Deletions cut 0 bases from V and 0 bases from J, with 11 bases between. The germline V gene has CDR1 ENHRY and CDR2 SYGVKD. This CDR3 spans 16 amino acids. CDR3 amino acids: CAISESGVNMNTEAFF. The CDR3 DNA sequence: TGTGCCATCAGTGAGTCTGGGGTTAACATGAACACTGAAGCTTTCTTT.

This clonotype was observed a handful of times. This sequence joins TRBV20-1 and TRBJ1-1; D unclear. The V gene's germline CDR1 is DFQATT and CDR2 SNEGSKA (reference sequence). There are 13 residues in the CDR3. The ends were cut back, 6 bases at V and 4 bases at J, with 15 bases in the middle. This chain's CDR3 is CSATVARSTEAFF. In nucleotides, the CDR3 is TGCAGTGCCACGGTAGCGCGGAGCACTGAAGCTTTCTTT.

This clonotype was picked up a small number of times. The chain combines TRBV7-2 with TRBJ2-1, with 10 bases lining up with TRBD2. Per germline, CDR1 SGHTA and CDR2 FQGNSA. Losses at the gene ends were 0 bases for V and 4 bases for J; bases not matched to a gene: 6. The CDR3 length is 17 residues. The CDR3 is CASSLASGGAWYNEQFF. Written as DNA, the CDR3 is TGTGCCAGCAGCTTAGCGAGCGGGGGGGCGTGGTACAATGAGCAGTTCTTC.

This clonotype has a count of ten or more. The rearrangement links TRBV3-1 to TRBJ1-1; perhaps TRBD1 as D (6 bases). This CDR3 is 15 amino acids long. Germline V CDR1 and CDR2: LGHDT, YNNKEL (reference sequence). V was clipped by 4 bases and J by 4 bases, with 16 bases between them. The CDR3 coding sequence is TGTGCCAGCAGCCCCATGAACAGGGTGAGCACTGAAGCTTTCTTT. Translation gives CASSPMNRVSTEAFF.

This clonotype was observed a handful of times. The rearrangement uses TRBV10-3 and TRBJ1-1; possible D gene TRBD1, 6 bases. Trimming shortened V by 7 bases and J by 0 bases, and 12 bases separated the two germline ends. CDR3 size: 14 residues. Germline CDR1 reads ENHRY; CDR2 reads SYGVKD. The DNA of the CDR3 is TGTGCCATCATGGACAGTCTCATGAACACTGAAGCTTTCTTT. This sequence encodes CAIMDSLMNTEAFF.

The rearrangement uses TRBV6-6 and TRBJ1-1; D ambiguous. The ends were cut back, 7 bases at V and 1 base at J, with 10 bases in the middle. CDR1 MNHNY and CDR2 SVGAGI come from the germline V gene (reference sequence). The CDR3 is made up of 13 amino acids. CDR3 in amino acids: CASTTDSNTEAFF. The CDR3 DNA sequence: TGTGCCAGCACAACAGACTCGAACACTGAAGCTTTCTTT.

The V and J genes are TRBV12-3 or TRBV12-4 and TRBJ2-2; D possibly matches TRBD1 or TRBD2 (6 bases each). The CDR3 runs 18 residues. The ends were cut back, 11 bases at V and 2 bases at J, with 27 bases in the middle. The CDR3 region is CACCYHQVWGANTGELFF. The DNA of the CDR3 is TGTGCCTGCTGTTACCACCAGGTCTGGGGGGCCAACACCGGGGAGCTGTTTTTT.

This chain joins TRBV6-2 or TRBV6-3 and TRBJ1-1; no definite D call. This CDR3 comprises 14 residues. The V gene's germline CDR1 is MNHEY and CDR2 SVGEGT. V lost 5 bases to trimming and J lost 0 bases, with 10 bases between them. The CDR3 DNA follows: TGTGCCAGCAGTCCCCTGACATTGAACACTGAAGCTTTCTTT. It translates to CASSPLTLNTEAFF.

This clonotype was counted between two and nine times. V usage is TRBV25-1 and J usage is TRBJ1-4, with unresolved D. The CDR3 contains 14 residues. Trimming left V 0 bases short and J 5 bases short, with 7 bases between. Per the germline V gene, CDR1 is MGHDK and CDR2 is SYGVNS. This CDR3 reads CASSEYPGNEKLFF. The CDR3 bases are TGTGCCAGCAGTGAATATCCAGGAAATGAAAAACTGTTTTTT.

The sample holds a few counts of this clonotype. The chain links TRBV5-1 to TRBJ2-7, with D perhaps matching TRBD1 or TRBD2 (6 bases each). CDR1 is SGHRS, CDR2 YFSETQ, per germline. The CDR3 length is 15 residues. The V end was cut by 0 bases, the J end by 3 bases, with 13 bases between. For the CDR3, the DNA is TGCGCCAGCAGCTTGGGAGCAGGGGAGGTCTACGAGCAGTACTTC. It yields the protein CASSLGAGEVYEQYF.

The V gene is TRBV20-1, the J gene TRBJ2-1; 8 nucleotides line up with TRBD1. The CDR3 is made up of 13 amino acids. The V gene's germline CDR1 is DFQATT and CDR2 SNEGSKA (reference sequence). Trimming cost V 6 bases and J 4 bases; bases outside gene matches: 5. CDR3 DNA: TGCAGTGCCAATGACAGGGGATACAATGAGCAGTTCTTC. Its translation is CSANDRGYNEQFF.

The rearrangement uses TRBV5-1 and TRBJ2-1, with 9 bases that match TRBD2. CDR1 SGHRS and CDR2 YFSETQ come from the germline V gene. V dropped 3 bases and J dropped 7; count of bases not matched to a gene: 11. The CDR3 is 16 residues long. In DNA form, the CDR3 reads TGCGCCAGCAGCTCTAACTTAGCGGGGGCCTTGAATGAGCAGTTCTTC. Translation gives CASSSNLAGALNEQFF.

This clonotype was counted many times. The chain couples TRBV12-3 or TRBV12-4 to TRBJ2-6; no clear D gene. Between the trimmed V and J ends, which lost 9 bases and 0 bases, there was a span of 6 bases. The CDR3 length is 13 residues. CDR3 nucleotides: TGTGCCAGTAGGAGCTCTGGGGCCAACGTCCTGACTTTC. Translated: CASRSSGANVLTF.

The J gene is TRBJ1-3, the V gene TRBV12-3 or TRBV12-4; D not certain. Trimming stripped 5 bases from V and 0 bases from J, with 14 bases between. The CDR3 sequence is 16 residues long. The CDR3, as DNA: TGTGCCAGCAGTATACGGACTGGGAACTCTGGAAACACCATATATTTT. Amino acids: CASSIRTGNSGNTIYF.